This paragraph reports one T cell receptor beta chain. Its antigen has not been determined. Base qualities were left out, and no much larger clone turns up one base away. Samples from volunteer blood donors who had recovered from COVID-19 were contributed by a second Seattle source. Collaborating institutions collected whole blood in K2EDTA tubes following their own protocols. For TCRbeta analysis, collaborators shipped samples in one of three forms: frozen whole blood, isolated PBMCs, or DNA extracted from either of those sample types. CDR1 and CDR2, per the germline V gene (reference sequence), are LNHDA and SQIVND. Inclusive of the bounding cysteine and phenylalanine, the CDR3 is 15 residues long. Just CDR3 DNA is preserved here, 45 bases in frame from base 1. A distance of 13 bases separates the germline ends of V and J, which lose 6 bases and 0 bases respectively. The immunoSEQ Assay, a bias-controlled multiplex PCR, was used to amplify TCRbeta CDR3 regions from genomic DNA. The paper's processing steps were these. The number of nucleated cells in each sample was estimated from the amplification of reference gene primers within the assay. To quantify the absolute abundance of each unique TCRbeta CDR3 rearrangement, sequence reads were collapsed and filtered. For each sample, productive Simpson clonality was calculated as the square root of Simpson's diversity index over productive rearrangements. This immuneACCESS table, as held by TCRdb, lists in-frame sequences with V and J called but not all clones. Of the missing ones, under half trace to an unresolved V gene in checked studies; the others have no known cause. The D gene and trimming were derived from the DNA, and the V and J assignments and clone size from that table. Present in this sample are 200,000 to 250,000 clones, roughly four fifths of which were seen just once. Of the sample, roughly 1.9% is held by the ten largest clones.

This entry comes from a study of blood T cell repertoires in COVID-19 (dated by TCRdb to 2018 to 2020). About the study as a whole: Collaborator samples came from the United States, Italy and Spain and covered acute and convalescent phases of COVID-19. The material from the prospective study consisted of cDNA or gDNA derived from T cells, B-cell-depleted T cells, or PBMCs. Deeply sampled blood TCRbeta repertoires from subjects exposed to, actively infected with, or recovered from COVID-19 were included in the dataset. The repertoires were released in a freely available public database intended as a resource for research on the immune response to SARS-CoV-2. The samples were drawn from the first 160 participants of the ongoing ImmuneRACE study and from 950 to 1,500 subjects provided by 6 global collaborators. The sample metadata nearly always contained a de-identified subject ID, COVID-19 status, age in years and sex. Where available, HLA class I and class II types were obtained from metadata supplied by the sample provider rather than from assay-based typing. Broad study findings and their caveats: The amount of clinical and demographic metadata varied by source and participant and was provided uncurated.

The sequence was collected from a man aged 30 to 39 who had recovered from COVID-19. The chain uses TRBV19 and TRBJ2-3; a tentative D call is TRBD2 (5 bases match). Source material: peripheral blood. The nucleotides are TGTGCCAGTAGGGTAAACGGACTGAGCACAGATACGCAGTATTTT. This sequence encodes CASRVNGLSTDTQYF.